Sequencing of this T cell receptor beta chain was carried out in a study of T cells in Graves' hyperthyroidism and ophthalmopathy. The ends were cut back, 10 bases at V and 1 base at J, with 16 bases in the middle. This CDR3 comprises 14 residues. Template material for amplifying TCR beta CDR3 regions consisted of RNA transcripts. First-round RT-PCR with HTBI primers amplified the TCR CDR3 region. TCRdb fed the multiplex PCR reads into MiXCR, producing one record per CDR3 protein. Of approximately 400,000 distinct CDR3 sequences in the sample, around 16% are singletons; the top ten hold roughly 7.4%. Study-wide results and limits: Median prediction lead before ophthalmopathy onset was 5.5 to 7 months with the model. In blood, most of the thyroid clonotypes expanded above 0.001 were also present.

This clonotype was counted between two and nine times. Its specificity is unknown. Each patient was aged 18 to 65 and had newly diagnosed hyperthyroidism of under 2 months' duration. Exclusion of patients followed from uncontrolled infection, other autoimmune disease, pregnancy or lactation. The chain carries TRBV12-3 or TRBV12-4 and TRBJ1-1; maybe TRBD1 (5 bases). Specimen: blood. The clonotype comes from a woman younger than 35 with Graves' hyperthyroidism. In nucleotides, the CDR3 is TGTGCCACCCACTTGGGGCACCCGAACACTGAAGCTTTCTTT. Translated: CATHLGHPNTEAFF.